The rows below give T cell receptor beta chains drawn from one sample of a study of long-term antiretroviral therapy in people with HIV. Method: immunoSEQ multiplex PCR; TCRdb's copy keeps in-frame clones and lacks some. The repertoire holds some 35,000 clones, with roughly 85% as singletons. The starting material was unsorted PBMCs, obtained 0.4 years before starting antiretroviral therapy. The receptor set was obtained from a man younger than 30 with HIV. Both conserved end residues are part of each CDR3. A D gene is named only where the DNA matches it firmly. Expanded clones get a size class; other rows say once, few or many, or leave the size out.

D,V,size,J,CDR3,DNA
TRBD1,TRBV19,-,TRBJ2-2,CASSIPLYRGGTGELFF,TGTGCCAGTAGTATACCCCTATACAGGGGCGGGACCGGGGAGCTGTTTTTT
TRBD1,TRBV10-3,once,TRBJ1-2,CAISATGGSTGDYGYTF,TGTGCCATCAGTGCGACAGGGGGCTCGACTGGAGACTATGGCTACACCTTC
-,TRBV7-9,-,TRBJ1-1,CASSLPEWGAPEAFF,TGTGCCAGCAGCTTACCCGAATGGGGAGCTCCTGAAGCTTTCTTT
TRBD1,TRBV25-1,-,TRBJ2-1,CASSDLDRGINEQFF,TGTGCCAGCAGTGACCTCGACAGGGGTATCAATGAGCAGTTCTTC
-,TRBV7-9,-,TRBJ1-1,CASSLARVLNTEAFF,TGTGCCAGCAGCTTAGCGCGTGTTCTGAACACTGAAGCTTTCTTT
-,TRBV7-9,-,TRBJ1-1,CASTRGQEAFF,TGTGCCAGCACCCGGGGACAAGAAGCTTTCTTT
TRBD2,TRBV4-3,-,TRBJ2-2,CASSQEPSGRADGELFF,TGCGCCAGCAGCCAAGAACCCAGCGGGAGGGCCGACGGGGAGCTGTTTTTT
-,TRBV27,-,TRBJ2-7,CASSRTAFYEQYF,TGTGCCAGCAGTCGGACAGCCTTCTACGAGCAGTACTTC
-,TRBV7-2,-,TRBJ1-1,CASSLYGPNTEAFF,TGTGCCAGCAGCTTATATGGTCCGAACACTGAAGCTTTCTTT
TRBD2,TRBV19,-,TRBJ2-7,CASSISGLASSEQYF,TGTGCCAGTAGTATATCTGGACTAGCGTCATCCGAGCAGTACTTC
TRBD1,TRBV7-2,-,TRBJ2-2,CASSPGTGDFGELFF,TGTGCCAGCAGCCCCGGGACAGGGGATTTCGGGGAGCTGTTTTTT
TRBD1,TRBV5-4,-,TRBJ1-2,CASSLARDSHIYGYTF,TGTGCCAGCAGCTTGGCCAGGGACAGCCACATCTATGGCTACACCTTC
-,TRBV4-3,once,TRBJ2-6,CASSQVALARRSGANVLTF,TGCGCCAGCAGCCAAGTAGCCTTGGCCAGACGCTCTGGGGCCAACGTCCTGACTTTC
-,TRBV18,-,TRBJ2-1,CASSLTPDHEQFF,TGTGCCAGCTCACTTACCCCCGATCATGAGCAGTTCTTC
TRBD2,TRBV15,-,TRBJ2-3,CATSGRLAGLNDTQYF,TGTGCCACCAGCGGACGACTAGCGGGGTTAAATGATACGCAGTATTTT
TRBD2,TRBV4-1,-,TRBJ2-3,CASSQEPASGRPTDTQYF,TGCGCCAGCAGCCAAGAGCCGGCTAGCGGGAGACCCACAGATACGCAGTATTTT
-,TRBV11-2,-,TRBJ1-3,CASSQLLSRGSGNTIYF,TGTGCCAGCAGCCAACTACTATCTCGGGGGAGTGGAAACACCATATATTTT
TRBD1,TRBV9,-,TRBJ1-6,CASSPTGGQSYNSPLHF,TGTGCCAGCAGCCCAACAGGGGGCCAGTCCTATAATTCACCCCTCCACTTT
-,TRBV30,-,TRBJ2-7,CAWSRSSYEQYF,TGTGCCTGGAGTAGGAGCTCCTACGAGCAGTACTTC
-,TRBV28,-,TRBJ2-2,CASSLGDPGTGELFF,TGTGCCAGCAGTTTAGGGGATCCGGGCACCGGGGAGCTGTTTTTT
-,TRBV2,-,TRBJ2-7,CASTEGGYEQYF,TGTGCCAGCACCGAGGGGGGGTACGAGCAGTACTTC
TRBD1,TRBV11-3,-,TRBJ2-5,CASSLDGTGGETQYF,TGTGCCAGCAGCTTAGATGGGACAGGGGGAGAGACCCAGTACTTC
-,TRBV5-8,few,TRBJ1-5,CATQVSVQPQHF,TGTGCCACCCAGGTATCGGTGCAGCCCCAGCATTTT
-,TRBV10-2,few,TRBJ1-5,CASNEQVNQPQHF,TGCGCCAGCAACGAACAGGTCAATCAGCCCCAGCATTTT
-,TRBV10-3,once,TRBJ2-6,CAISLGYGLSSGANVLTF,TGTGCCATCAGTCTTGGATATGGCCTAAGCTCTGGGGCCAACGTCCTGACTTTC
-,TRBV7-2,-,TRBJ2-7,CASSFTGSGWEQYF,TGTGCCAGCAGCTTTACAGGGTCTGGTTGGGAGCAGTACTTC
TRBD1,TRBV5-1,-,TRBJ2-7,CASAHPGTEDEQYF,TGCGCCAGCGCCCACCCCGGGACAGAAGACGAGCAGTACTTC
-,TRBV19,-,TRBJ1-4,CASSIGPQRLFF,TGTGCCAGTAGTATCGGGCCACAAAGACTGTTTTTT
TRBD1,TRBV15,-,TRBJ2-3,CATSRVKTGTGFDSSTDTQYF,TGTGCCACCAGCAGAGTGAAGACCGGGACAGGGTTCGACTCTAGCACAGATACGCAGTATTTT
-,TRBV5-1,once,TRBJ1-6,CASSSDSNSPLHF,TGCGCCAGCAGCTCCGACAGTAATTCACCCCTCCACTTT
TRBD1,TRBV19,-,TRBJ2-1,CASSHDRVNEQFF,TGTGCCAGTAGTCACGACAGGGTCAATGAGCAGTTCTTC
TRBD2,TRBV2,-,TRBJ2-7,CASSAPGTRLYEQYF,TGTGCCAGCAGTGCACCCGGGACTAGACTTTACGAGCAGTACTTC
TRBD1,TRBV6-1,-,TRBJ2-3,CASTRDRAPDTQYF,TGTGCCAGCACCAGGGACAGGGCGCCGGATACGCAGTATTTT
TRBD1,TRBV10-3,-,TRBJ2-7,CAISETGQVVPEQYF,TGTGCCATCAGTGAAACGGGACAGGTAGTACCCGAGCAGTACTTC
-,TRBV19,-,TRBJ2-7,CASSIHGDSSSYEQYF,TGTGCCAGTAGTATTCACGGGGATTCAAGCTCCTACGAGCAGTACTTC
TRBD1,TRBV5-1,-,TRBJ2-7,CASSLGTGGYEQYF,TGCGCCAGCAGCTTGGGGACAGGTGGGTACGAGCAGTACTTC
-,TRBV7-9,-,TRBJ2-1,CASSSGLGEQFF,TGTGCCAGCAGCTCAGGGTTGGGTGAGCAGTTCTTC
-,TRBV7-2,once,TRBJ2-7,CASSLTGYLASEQYF,TGTGCCAGCAGCCTAACAGGGTACCTTGCCTCCGAGCAGTACTTC
-,TRBV6-6,-,TRBJ2-7,CASSTGPGAAYEQYF,TGTGCCAGCAGCACTGGCCCTGGGGCTGCGTACGAGCAGTACTTC
TRBD2,TRBV6-1,-,TRBJ2-3,CASDSLAGETDTQYF,TGTGCCAGCGACTCACTAGCGGGGGAAACAGATACGCAGTATTTT
-,TRBV6-5,-,TRBJ1-2,CASSYDPGENGYTF,TGTGCCAGCAGTTACGACCCAGGGGAAAATGGCTACACCTTC
-,TRBV9,-,TRBJ1-1,CASSVWAAPTEAFF,TGTGCCAGCAGCGTATGGGCGGCCCCCACTGAAGCTTTCTTT
-,TRBV19,-,TRBJ2-1,CASGYNEQFF,TGTGCCAGTGGTTACAATGAGCAGTTCTTC
TRBD1,TRBV7-9,-,TRBJ2-2,CASSTAGTGSTGELFF,TGTGCCAGCAGCACCGCCGGGACAGGGAGCACCGGGGAGCTGTTTTTT
-,TRBV5-1,-,TRBJ2-2,CASSLSEKGNTGELFF,TGCGCCAGCAGCCTGAGTGAGAAGGGGAACACCGGGGAGCTGTTTTTT
TRBD2,TRBV11-2,-,TRBJ2-2,CASSFLAGAGELFF,TGTGCCAGCAGCTTTCTAGCGGGGGCCGGGGAGCTGTTTTTT
-,TRBV6-5,-,TRBJ1-5,CASRDRDGNQPQHF,TGTGCCAGCAGGGATCGGGATGGCAATCAGCCCCAGCATTTT
TRBD1,TRBV4-1,-,TRBJ1-4,CASSQGTGATNEKLFF,TGCGCCAGCAGCCAAGGGACAGGAGCAACTAATGAAAAACTGTTTTTT
TRBD1,TRBV13,-,TRBJ1-2,CASSAYTGTGDGYTF,TGTGCCAGCAGCGCGTATACCGGGACAGGGGATGGCTACACCTTC
TRBD1,TRBV6-1,-,TRBJ2-7,CASSEALLSVAGGSYEQYF,TGTGCCAGCAGTGAAGCGCTTCTGTCCGTGGCAGGGGGCTCCTACGAGCAGTACTTC
-,TRBV10-3,-,TRBJ2-7,CAISGPNRDEQYF,TGTGCCATCAGTGGGCCGAACAGGGACGAGCAGTACTTC
TRBD1,TRBV7-2,-,TRBJ2-1,CASSLQTGRLGEQFF,TGTGCCAGCAGCCTCCAGACAGGGAGACTTGGTGAGCAGTTCTTC
TRBD1,TRBV5-1,-,TRBJ1-2,CASSLRSGQGNYGYTF,TGCGCCAGCAGCTTGAGGTCGGGACAGGGGAACTATGGCTACACCTTC
-,TRBV19,-,TRBJ2-2,CASSIGGNTGELFF,TGTGCCAGTAGTATAGGGGGGAACACCGGGGAGCTGTTTTTT
TRBD2,TRBV5-5,-,TRBJ2-5,CASSEGLAGVSETQYF,TGTGCCAGCAGCGAGGGACTAGCGGGAGTTTCGGAGACCCAGTACTTC